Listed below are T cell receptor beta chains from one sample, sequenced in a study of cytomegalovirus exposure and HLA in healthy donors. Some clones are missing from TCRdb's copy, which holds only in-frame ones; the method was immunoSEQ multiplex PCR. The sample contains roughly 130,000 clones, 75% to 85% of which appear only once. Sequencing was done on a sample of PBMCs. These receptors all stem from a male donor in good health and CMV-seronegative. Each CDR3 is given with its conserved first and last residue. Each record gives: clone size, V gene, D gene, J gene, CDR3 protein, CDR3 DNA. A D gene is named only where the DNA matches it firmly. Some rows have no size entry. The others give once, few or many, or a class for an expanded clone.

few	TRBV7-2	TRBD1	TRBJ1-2	CASSFTGGYGYTF	TGTGCCAGCAGCTTCACAGGGGGCTATGGCTACACCTTC
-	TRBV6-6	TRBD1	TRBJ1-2	CASRRQGAIGYTF	TGTGCCAGCAGGAGACAGGGGGCGATCGGCTACACCTTC
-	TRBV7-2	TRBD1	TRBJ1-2	CASSLLGGWGYTF	TGTGCCAGCAGCTTATTAGGGGGCTGGGGCTACACCTTC
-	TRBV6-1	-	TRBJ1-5	CASSDHAGGNQPQHF	TGTGCCAGCAGTGATCACGCAGGGGGCAATCAGCCCCAGCATTTT
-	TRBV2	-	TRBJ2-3	CASSEEPGYF	TGTGCCAGCAGTGAGGAACCGGGGTATTTT
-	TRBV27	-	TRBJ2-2	CASSLGRATGELFF	TGTGCCAGCAGTTTGGGCAGGGCCACCGGGGAGCTGTTTTTT
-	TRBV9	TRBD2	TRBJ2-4	CASSPRLAGLGNIQYF	TGTGCCAGCAGCCCCCGCCTAGCGGGGTTAGGGAACATTCAGTACTTC
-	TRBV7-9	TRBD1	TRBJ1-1	CASSSTRTGYTEAFF	TGTGCCAGCAGCTCTACACGGACAGGGTACACTGAAGCTTTCTTT
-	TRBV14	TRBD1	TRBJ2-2	CASSQRTGGWIGTGELFF	TGTGCCAGCAGCCAAAGGACAGGGGGCTGGATAGGCACCGGGGAGCTGTTTTTT
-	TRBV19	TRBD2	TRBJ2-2	CASSIGLAGTGELFF	TGTGCCAGTAGTATAGGGCTAGCGGGAACCGGGGAGCTGTTTTTT